Listed below are T cell receptor beta chains from one sample, sequenced in a study of cytotoxic CD8 clonotypes in ibrutinib-treated CLL. The protocol was immunoSEQ multiplex PCR, while the TCRdb copy is restricted to in-frame clones and leaves out a portion. The sample shows fewer than 100,000 clones, around 79% of them seen only once. Sequencing was performed on PBMCs, taken after 12 months of ibrutinib treatment. These receptors came from a human donor with chronic lymphocytic leukemia. Each CDR3 is given with its conserved first and last residue. A D gene is named only where the DNA matches it firmly. Not all rows give a size; the values are once, few, many and, for expanded clones, a class.

V gene: TRBV9
D gene: NA
J gene: TRBJ2-1
clone size: many
CDR3 protein: CASSVLGDNYNEQFF
CDR3 DNA: TGTGCCAGCAGCGTACTAGGCGACAACTACAATGAGCAGTTCTTC

V gene: TRBV5-5
D gene: NA
J gene: TRBJ1-1
clone size: few
CDR3 protein: CASSRGAANTEAFF
CDR3 DNA: TGTGCCAGCAGCCGGGGGGCGGCGAACACTGAAGCTTTCTTT

V gene: TRBV5-1
D gene: TRBD1
J gene: TRBJ1-1
clone size: NA
CDR3 protein: CASAPQGGTEAFF
CDR3 DNA: TGCGCCAGCGCCCCGCAGGGGGGGACTGAAGCTTTCTTT

V gene: TRBV10-3
D gene: NA
J gene: TRBJ1-2
clone size: NA
CDR3 protein: CAIPEGDYGYTF
CDR3 DNA: TGTGCCATACCCGAGGGGGACTATGGCTACACCTTC

V gene: TRBV15
D gene: TRBD1
J gene: TRBJ2-6
clone size: NA
CDR3 protein: CATSRGQGPGANVLTF
CDR3 DNA: TGTGCCACCAGCAGAGGACAGGGGCCTGGGGCCAACGTCCTGACTTTC

V gene: TRBV5-1
D gene: NA
J gene: TRBJ1-1
clone size: NA
CDR3 protein: CASSPEGSPSLRAFF
CDR3 DNA: TGCGCCAGCAGCCCCGAGGGGTCCCCCTCTCTTAGAGCTTTCTTT

V gene: TRBV27
D gene: NA
J gene: TRBJ2-3
clone size: NA
CDR3 protein: CASSLEPVGGPNTQYF
CDR3 DNA: TGTGCCAGCAGTTTAGAGCCGGTGGGGGGGCCTAATACGCAGTATTTT

V gene: TRBV5-1
D gene: TRBD1
J gene: TRBJ1-3
clone size: NA
CDR3 protein: CASSPGQPGTSGNTIYF
CDR3 DNA: TGCGCCAGCAGCCCGGGACAGCCTGGGACTTCTGGAAACACCATATATTTT

V gene: TRBV2
D gene: NA
J gene: TRBJ1-6
clone size: NA
CDR3 protein: CASGGTPLHF
CDR3 DNA: TGTGCCAGCGGTGGGACACCCCTCCACTTT

V gene: TRBV27
D gene: NA
J gene: TRBJ1-4
clone size: NA
CDR3 protein: CASSINRETNEKLFF
CDR3 DNA: TGTGCCAGCAGTATAAACAGGGAAACTAATGAAAAACTGTTTTTT

V gene: TRBV19
D gene: TRBD1
J gene: TRBJ1-1
clone size: NA
CDR3 protein: CASTRTGLRTEAFF
CDR3 DNA: TGTGCCAGTACCCGGACAGGGCTCAGGACTGAAGCTTTCTTT

V gene: TRBV5-1
D gene: NA
J gene: TRBJ2-5
clone size: NA
CDR3 protein: CASSLASGPPEETQYF
CDR3 DNA: TGCGCCAGCAGCTTGGCTTCGGGACCACCGGAAGAGACCCAGTACTTC

V gene: TRBV6-5
D gene: NA
J gene: TRBJ1-1
clone size: NA
CDR3 protein: CASSYGPRGRAEAFF
CDR3 DNA: TGTGCCAGCAGTTACGGGCCCAGGGGTCGGGCTGAAGCTTTCTTT

V gene: TRBV2
D gene: TRBD1
J gene: TRBJ2-7
clone size: NA
CDR3 protein: CASKKSGQAHEQYF
CDR3 DNA: TGTGCCAGCAAAAAATCGGGACAGGCCCACGAGCAGTACTTC

V gene: TRBV5-1
D gene: TRBD2
J gene: TRBJ2-5
clone size: once
CDR3 protein: CASSLAWASGEETQYF
CDR3 DNA: TGCGCCAGCAGCTTGGCCTGGGCTAGCGGGGAAGAGACCCAGTACTTC

V gene: TRBV30
D gene: TRBD1
J gene: TRBJ2-7
clone size: NA
CDR3 protein: CAWSGQGGEQYF
CDR3 DNA: TGTGCCTGGAGTGGACAGGGCGGGGAGCAGTACTTC

V gene: TRBV27
D gene: NA
J gene: TRBJ2-7
clone size: NA
CDR3 protein: CASRGEGRPPYEQYF
CDR3 DNA: TGTGCCAGCAGGGGAGAGGGGCGGCCACCCTACGAGCAGTACTTC

V gene: TRBV6-6
D gene: TRBD1
J gene: TRBJ1-3
clone size: NA
CDR3 protein: CASRQGGSGNTIYF
CDR3 DNA: TGTGCCAGCAGACAGGGGGGGTCTGGAAACACCATATATTTT

V gene: TRBV7-2
D gene: TRBD1
J gene: TRBJ2-7
clone size: NA
CDR3 protein: CASSPQGQGSYEQYF
CDR3 DNA: TGTGCCAGCAGCCCCCAAGGACAGGGTTCCTACGAGCAGTACTTC

V gene: TRBV7-8
D gene: NA
J gene: TRBJ2-6
clone size: NA
CDR3 protein: CASSSGRTSTSGANVLTF
CDR3 DNA: TGTGCCAGCAGCTCCGGACGGACGTCTACCTCTGGGGCCAACGTCCTGACTTTC

V gene: TRBV18
D gene: TRBD1
J gene: TRBJ2-7
clone size: few
CDR3 protein: CASSPGTDSYEQYF
CDR3 DNA: TGTGCCAGCTCACCCGGGACAGACTCCTACGAGCAGTACTTC

V gene: TRBV28
D gene: NA
J gene: TRBJ2-5
clone size: few
CDR3 protein: CASSFGETQYF
CDR3 DNA: TGTGCCAGCAGTTTCGGGGAGACCCAGTACTTC

V gene: TRBV30
D gene: TRBD2
J gene: TRBJ2-3
clone size: once
CDR3 protein: CAWSGWGLAGGDTQYF
CDR3 DNA: TGTGCCTGGAGTGGGTGGGGACTAGCGGGGGGAGATACGCAGTATTTT